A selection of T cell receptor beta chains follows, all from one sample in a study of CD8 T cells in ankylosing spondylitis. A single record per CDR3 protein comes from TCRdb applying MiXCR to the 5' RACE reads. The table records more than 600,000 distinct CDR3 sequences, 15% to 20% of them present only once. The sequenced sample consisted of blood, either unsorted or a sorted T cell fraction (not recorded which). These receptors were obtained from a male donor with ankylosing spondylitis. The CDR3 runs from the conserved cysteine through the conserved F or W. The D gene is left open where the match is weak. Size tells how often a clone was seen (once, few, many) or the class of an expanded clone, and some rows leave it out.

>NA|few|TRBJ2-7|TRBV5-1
TGCGCCAGCAGTTTCGAATCGGCCTACGAGCAGTACTTC
CASSFESAYEQYF
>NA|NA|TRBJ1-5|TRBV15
TGTGCCACCAGCAGGGGAGGGACCTGGAGCAATCAGCCCCAGCATTTT
CATSRGGTWSNQPQHF
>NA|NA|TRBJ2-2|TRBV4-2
TGTGCCAGCAGCCAAGTGGACGAACGGAACACCGGGGAGCTGTTTTTT
CASSQVDERNTGELFF
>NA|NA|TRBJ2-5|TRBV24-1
TGTGCCACCAGTGACGGGGACGGACAAGAGACCCAGTACTTC
CATSDGDGQETQYF
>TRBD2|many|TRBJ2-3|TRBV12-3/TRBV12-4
TGTGCCAGCAGTCCCCGGACTAGCGGTTACACAGATACGCAGTATTTT
CASSPRTSGYTDTQYF
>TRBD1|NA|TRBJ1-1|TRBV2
TGTGCCAGCAGTGAATACCCGACAGGGGAAACTGAAGCTTTCTTT
CASSEYPTGETEAFF
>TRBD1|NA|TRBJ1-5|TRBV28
TGTGCCAGCAACGTCCAGACAGGGGATAAACAGCCCCAGCATTTT
CASNVQTGDKQPQHF
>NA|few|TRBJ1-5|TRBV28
TGTGCCAGCAGCCGCCCTGAGTTGACAGAATTCAATCAGCCCCAGCATTTT
CASSRPELTEFNQPQHF
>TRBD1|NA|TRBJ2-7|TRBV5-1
TGCGCCAGCAGCCTCCGTGGGACAGGGGTCTTCGAGCAGTACTTC
CASSLRGTGVFEQYF
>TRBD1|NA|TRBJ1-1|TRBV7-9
TGTGCCAGCAGTTCGGGACAGGGGCTCCTCGGGGAAGCTTTCTTT
CASSSGQGLLGEAFF
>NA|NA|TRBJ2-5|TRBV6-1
TGTGCCAGCCAAAGATCCGAGCGTGAGACCCAGTACTTC
CASQRSERETQYF
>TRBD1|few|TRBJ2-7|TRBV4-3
TGCGCCAGCAGCCATAACGCCGCAGGGGGTTACGAGCAGTACTTC
CASSHNAAGGYEQYF
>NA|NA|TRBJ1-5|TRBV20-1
TGCAGTGCTACAGGGGATAGGAGCAATCAGCCCCAGCATTTT
CSATGDRSNQPQHF
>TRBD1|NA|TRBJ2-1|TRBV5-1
TGCGCCAGCAGCTTTCAAAGGGGGCAGTATTACAATGAGCAGTTCTTC
CASSFQRGQYYNEQFF
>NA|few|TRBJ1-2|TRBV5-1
TGCGCCAGCAGCTTGGCCGGCAACCCGGGGTCGGGCTACACCTTC
CASSLAGNPGSGYTF
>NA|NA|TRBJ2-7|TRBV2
TGTGCCAGCAGTGAACAGGGCCTCCTGGGTCGAAGGCAGTACTTC
CASSEQGLLGRRQYF
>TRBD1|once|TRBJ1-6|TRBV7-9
TGTGCCAGCGAGCAGGGGGCGAGTTTACGCGGGAATTCACCCCTCCACTTT
CASEQGASLRGNSPLHF
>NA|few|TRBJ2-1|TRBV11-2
TGTGCCAGCAGCTTAGGGTCAACCGTCGACTACAATGAGCAGTTCTTC
CASSLGSTVDYNEQFF
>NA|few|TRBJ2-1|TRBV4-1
TGCGCCAGCAGCCAAGGGACTCGGAATGAGCAGTTCTTC
CASSQGTRNEQFF
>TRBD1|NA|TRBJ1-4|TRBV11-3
TGTGCCAGCAGCTCCTCAAGGACAGGGGCCATTAATGAAAAACTGTTTTTT
CASSSSRTGAINEKLFF
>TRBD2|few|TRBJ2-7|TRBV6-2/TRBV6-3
TGTGCCAGCAGTTACGATCCGGGACTAGCAGCCCACGAGCAGTACTTC
CASSYDPGLAAHEQYF
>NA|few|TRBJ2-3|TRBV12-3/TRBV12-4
TGTGCCAGCAGTTTACTGGACCCGGGCAGCAAAACCACACCAGATACGCAGTATTTT
CASSLLDPGSKTTPDTQYF
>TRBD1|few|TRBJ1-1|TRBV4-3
TGCGCCAGCAGCCAAGAGTACAGGGGAGTGAACACTGAAGCTTTCTTT
CASSQEYRGVNTEAFF
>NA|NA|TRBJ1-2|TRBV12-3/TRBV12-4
TGTGCCAGCAGTCCCCGGCTGGGGGCGGTTAACTATGGCTACACCTTC
CASSPRLGAVNYGYTF
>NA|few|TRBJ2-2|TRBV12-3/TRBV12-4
TGTGCCATCTTACGTGGGGTGGCGAACACCGGGGAGCTGTTTTTT
CAILRGVANTGELFF
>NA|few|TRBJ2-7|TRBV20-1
TGCAGTGCTAGAAGGATGCTGGAACAGATGCGCGAGCAGTACTTC
CSARRMLEQMREQYF
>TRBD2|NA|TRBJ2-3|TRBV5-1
TGCGCCAGCAAGCGGGGGGAAATGTTCGCAGATACGCAGTATTTT
CASKRGEMFADTQYF
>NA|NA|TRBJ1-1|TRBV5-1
TGCGCCAGCACCCCAGTCGGAGGGAAGTCCACTGAAGCTTTCTTT
CASTPVGGKSTEAFF
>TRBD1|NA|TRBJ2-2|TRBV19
TGTGCCAGTAGTATGGGACAGGGGTTCGGGGAGCTGTTTTTT
CASSMGQGFGELFF